The rows below give T cell receptor beta chains drawn from one sample of a study of blood T cell repertoires in COVID-19. Measured with immunoSEQ multiplex PCR; TCRdb has only the in-frame clones, and not every one. Found here are 250,000 to 350,000 clones, about 90% of them singletons; the top ten hold about 2.2%. Sequenced: peripheral blood. These receptors all stem from a woman in her forties or fifties who had recovered from COVID-19. Each CDR3 is given with its conserved first and last residue. D genes are given only for firm matches. The size entry is marked missing in some rows and otherwise reads once, few, many or a size class.

j_call d_call cdr3_length clone_size v_call cdr3_nt cdr3_aa
TRBJ2-1 TRBD2 15 NA TRBV3-1/TRBV3-2 TGTGCCAGCAGCCCGGGACTAGCGGGAGTGAATGAGCAGTTCTTC CASSPGLAGVNEQFF
TRBJ1-4 NA 14 NA TRBV19 TGTGCCAGTAGTATCCAGCGGTTGGATGAAAAACTGTTTTTT CASSIQRLDEKLFF
TRBJ2-1 NA 15 NA TRBV19 TGTGCCAGTAAGTCCAGGACAGAGACCTACAATGAGCAGTTCTTC CASKSRTETYNEQFF
TRBJ1-1 NA 12 once TRBV19 TGTGCCAGTAGGGAGGGCTACACTGAAGCTTTCTTT CASREGYTEAFF
TRBJ1-1 TRBD1 13 NA TRBV29-1 TGCAGCGAGACGACAGGGTTGAACACTGAAGCTTTCTTT CSETTGLNTEAFF
TRBJ1-2 TRBD1 14 NA TRBV28 TGTGCCAGCAGCTTGACAGGGGGTATGGATGGCTACACCTTC CASSLTGGMDGYTF
TRBJ1-1 NA 13 NA TRBV5-4 TGTGCCAGCAGCGGCGACAGTAACACTGAAGCTTTCTTT CASSGDSNTEAFF
TRBJ2-5 TRBD2 18 NA TRBV6-2/TRBV6-3 TGTGCCAGCAGTTACTCCCCCGGACTAGCGGGAGGGCCAGAGACCCAGTACTTC CASSYSPGLAGGPETQYF
TRBJ2-7 TRBD2 15 NA TRBV2 TGTGCCAGCAGTGTGAGGCGGGAGGCTGCCGGTGAGCAGTACTTC CASSVRREAAGEQYF
TRBJ1-1 NA 11 NA TRBV30 TGTGCCTGGGGAGACGCGGCTGAAGCTTTCTTT CAWGDAAEAFF
TRBJ1-1 NA 15 NA TRBV25-1 TGTGCCAGCAGTGAAGATAACAGGGCCAACACTGAAGCTTTCTTT CASSEDNRANTEAFF
TRBJ2-5 TRBD1 16 NA TRBV7-2 TGTGCCAGCAGCCTCGGGCGGACAGGGGGCCAGGAGACCCAGTACTTC CASSLGRTGGQETQYF
TRBJ2-7 NA 14 NA TRBV7-9 TGTGCCAGCAGCTTAGCGACAGCTCCCTACGAGCAGTACTTC CASSLATAPYEQYF
TRBJ2-5 TRBD2 12 once TRBV29-1 TGCAGCACGACTAGCGGGGAGGAGACCCAGTACTTC CSTTSGEETQYF
TRBJ1-5 NA 13 NA TRBV19 TGTGCCAGTAGGCTCAACAGGGATCAGCCCCAGCATTTT CASRLNRDQPQHF
TRBJ2-7 NA 14 NA TRBV27 TGTGCCAGCAGTTTATCAGGGGTTTGGCGCGAGCAGTACTTC CASSLSGVWREQYF
TRBJ1-2 NA 14 NA TRBV3-1/TRBV3-2 TGTGCCAGCAGCCAAGACACGGGGAACTATGGCTACACCTTC CASSQDTGNYGYTF
TRBJ1-1 NA 14 NA TRBV6-1 TGTGCCAGCAGTGAAGGATCAGGGGTCGGTGAAGCTTTCTTT CASSEGSGVGEAFF
TRBJ1-6 TRBD1 15 NA TRBV5-4 TGTGCCAGCAGCTTGGGTGGACAGGGGAATTCACCCCTCCACTTT CASSLGGQGNSPLHF
TRBJ1-1 NA 15 NA TRBV9 TGTGCCAGCAGCGTACTACAGGGTGGAAGAACTGAAGCTTTCTTT CASSVLQGGRTEAFF
TRBJ2-2 NA 14 NA TRBV7-3 TGTGCCAGCACCTCCTGGGCTGGGACCGGGGAGCTGTTTTTT CASTSWAGTGELFF
TRBJ1-6 NA 14 few TRBV6-2/TRBV6-3 TGTGCCAGCAGTTACTCCCCAGGGCACTCACCCCTCCACTTT CASSYSPGHSPLHF
TRBJ1-2 NA 13 NA TRBV15 TGTGCCACCAGCAGAGACGCTAACTATGGCTACACCTTC CATSRDANYGYTF
TRBJ2-5 NA 14 NA TRBV9 TGTGCCAGCAGCGTAGCCGGAGCGCAAGAGACCCAGTACTTC CASSVAGAQETQYF
TRBJ2-1 TRBD2 19 NA TRBV24-1 TGTGCCACCAGTGATAAAAGAGGACTAGCGGGGCCGTTTAGCAATGAGCAGTTCTTC CATSDKRGLAGPFSNEQFF
TRBJ1-6 NA 16 few TRBV7-2 TGTGCCAGCACCTTCTTAGACAGGAGGTATAATTCACCCCTCCACTTT CASTFLDRRYNSPLHF
TRBJ1-6 NA 15 NA TRBV3-1/TRBV3-2 TGTGCCAGCAGCCAAGGGGGGGGAGGAGGTTCACCCCTCCACTTT CASSQGGGGGSPLHF
TRBJ1-5 NA 16 NA TRBV28 TGTGCCAGCAGGATGAGGTGGACAGATAGCAATCAGCCCCAGCATTTT CASRMRWTDSNQPQHF
TRBJ2-1 NA 18 NA TRBV9 TGTGCCAGCAGCGTATCTCCTAGCGAACCCTCTTCCTACAATGAGCAGTTCTTC CASSVSPSEPSSYNEQFF
TRBJ2-2 TRBD1 17 NA TRBV19 TGTGCCAGTAGTCTGTATGTCCAGGGGGCATTTGGCGGGGAGCTGTTTTTT CASSLYVQGAFGGELFF
TRBJ2-1 TRBD2 17 NA TRBV27 TGTGCCAGCAGGGGGCTAGCGGGAGACCCAGGGCTCAATGAGCAGTTCTTC CASRGLAGDPGLNEQFF
TRBJ2-7 NA 12 NA TRBV27 TGTGCCAGCGAGGACACACACTACGAGCAGTACTTC CASEDTHYEQYF
TRBJ1-2 NA 16 NA TRBV5-5 TGTGCCAGCAGCCCTATAGGAGGCCGCTTGAGCTATGGCTACACCTTC CASSPIGGRLSYGYTF
TRBJ2-2 NA 16 NA TRBV6-5 TGTGCCAGCAGTTACTCGCAGGGTTCGGTCACCGGGGAGCTGTTTTTT CASSYSQGSVTGELFF
TRBJ1-2 NA 13 NA TRBV15 TGTGCCACCAGCAGGGGTCCCGGGTATGGCTACACCTTC CATSRGPGYGYTF
TRBJ2-7 TRBD2 16 NA TRBV27 TGTGCCAGCAGTTTACTCCCCGGGACTAGCGGCTACGAGCAGTACTTC CASSLLPGTSGYEQYF
TRBJ1-4 NA 14 NA TRBV30 TGTGCCTGGAGTGTACTTGCCGCTAATGAAAAACTGTTTTTT CAWSVLAANEKLFF
TRBJ2-3 TRBD2 16 NA TRBV7-9 TGTGCCAGCAGCTTGGGGAGCGGGGGGGTCACAGATACGCAGTATTTT CASSLGSGGVTDTQYF
TRBJ2-6 TRBD2 18 NA TRBV7-2 TGTGCCAGCAGCTTAGGGGGTAGCGGGAGCTCTGGGGCCAACGTCCTGACTTTC CASSLGGSGSSGANVLTF
TRBJ2-2 TRBD2 17 once TRBV15 TGTGCCACCAGCAGAGAACTAGCGGGAGGAGGGACCGGGGAGCTGTTTTTT CATSRELAGGGTGELFF
TRBJ2-1 NA 13 NA TRBV4-3 TGCGCCAGCAGCCAAGAGCAACAAACTATACAGTTCTTC CASSQEQQTIQFF
TRBJ2-3 NA 15 NA TRBV30 TGTGCCTGGAGTGTTCGGGGACTTCCCACAGATACGCAGTATTTT CAWSVRGLPTDTQYF
TRBJ1-2 TRBD1 17 NA TRBV19 TGTGCCAGTAGTATTCTGCAACGACAGGGGGGAGGGTATGGCTACACCTTC CASSILQRQGGGYGYTF
TRBJ1-6 NA 11 NA TRBV28 TGTGCCAGCAGTTCCCCCTTCCCCCTCCACTTT CASSSPFPLHF
TRBJ1-1 NA 13 NA TRBV7-3 TGTGCCAGCAGCTTACTAGGGAGGACTGAAGCTTTCTTT CASSLLGRTEAFF
TRBJ1-5 TRBD1 14 NA TRBV7-2 TGTGCCAGCAGCTCGGGACAGACCAATCAGCCCCAGCATTTT CASSSGQTNQPQHF
TRBJ1-2 NA 12 NA TRBV28 TGTGCCACCAAAGGGGGAGTCTATGGCTACACCTTC CATKGGVYGYTF
TRBJ2-5 TRBD2 14 NA TRBV5-1 TGCGCCAGCAGCTTGGTACGGGAGGGAGAGACCCAGTACTTC CASSLVREGETQYF
TRBJ2-7 TRBD1 15 NA TRBV28 TGTGCCAGCAGTCTCCGACAGGGTGTCTACCACGAGCAGTACTTC CASSLRQGVYHEQYF
TRBJ1-2 NA 14 NA TRBV9 TGTGCCAGCAGTCCCACAGGAGAATCCTATGGCTACACCTTC CASSPTGESYGYTF
TRBJ1-1 NA 14 NA TRBV30 TGTGCCTGGAGAAGGGGATTCATGAACACTGAAGCTTTCTTT CAWRRGFMNTEAFF
TRBJ1-2 NA 15 NA TRBV11-2 TGTGCCAGCAGCTTAGATCTTAGGACAGTCAGTGGCTACACCTTC CASSLDLRTVSGYTF
TRBJ2-1 TRBD2 17 once TRBV6-2/TRBV6-3 TGTGCCAGCAGTTACAGCGGGAGGAGATTTTCCTACAATGAGCAGTTCTTC CASSYSGRRFSYNEQFF
TRBJ1-2 NA 12 NA TRBV28 TGTGCCAGTTCCGGGACTCTCTATGGCTACACCTTC CASSGTLYGYTF
TRBJ1-1 NA 14 once TRBV7-2 TGTGCCAGCAGCTTTCTGGGGCTGAACACTGAAGCTTTCTTT CASSFLGLNTEAFF
TRBJ1-2 TRBD1 12 few TRBV5-4 TGTGCCAGCGGACAGGGGAGTGGGGGCTACACCTTC CASGQGSGGYTF
TRBJ1-1 NA 16 NA TRBV2 TGTGCCAGCAGTGATGTAACAGGGAGAATGGACACTGAAGCTTTCTTT CASSDVTGRMDTEAFF